The 28 T cell receptor beta chains below were found in one sample sequenced in a study of lymphopenia after photon versus proton radiotherapy. Clones were read by immunoSEQ multiplex PCR, and TCRdb kept only the in-frame ones, dropping some. The data hold approximately 7,700 clones, with approximately 91% observed a single time. The sequencing here drew on peripheral blood, taken from a patient treated with photon-based radiotherapy. The receptor set was obtained from a woman in her 70s with pancreatic cancer.

The gene calls are TRBV28 and TRBJ2-5; the D is unclear. The germline V gene has CDR1 MDHEN and CDR2 SYDVKM. CDR3 length: 10 residues. V was pared by 5 bases and J by 3 bases, with 1 base between. The CDR3 DNA follows: TGTGCCAGCAGTGAAGAGACCCAGTACTTC. Translation: CASSEETQYF.

The genes are TRBV28 and TRBJ1-2, with 9 bases that match TRBD1. In germline, CDR1 is MDHEN, CDR2 SYDVKM. After removal of 3 bases from V and 6 bases from J, the junction contained 5 bases not matched to a gene. The CDR3 is 14 residues long. CDR3 in DNA: TGTGCCAGCAGTTTCGGGGACAGGGATAATGGCTACACCTTC. Amino acids: CASSFGDRDNGYTF.

The chain combines TRBV23-1 with TRBJ2-1; D might be TRBD1 (6 bases). TRBV23-1 is an ORF, and what it does is uncertain. The V and J ends lost 4 bases and 5 bases respectively, with 24 bases between them. The CDR3 has 18 residues. The CDR3 DNA reads as TGCGCCAGCAGTCGATGTCAGGGGCGGGCGCCCCGGAACAATGAGCAGTTCTTC. Translation gives CASSRCQGRAPRNNEQFF.

This clone was detected a few times. This rearrangement joins TRBV28 to TRBJ2-3, with TRBD1 as a possible D gene (6 bases). Per germline, CDR1 MDHEN and CDR2 SYDVKM. V dropped 5 bases and J dropped 5 bases, with 11 bases sitting between them. The CDR3 is made up of 13 amino acids. The CDR3 sequence is CASSGRDKDTQYF. The DNA for the CDR3 is TGTGCCAGCAGTGGAAGGGACAAAGATACGCAGTATTTT.

This sequence joins TRBV4-1 and TRBJ1-1, with TRBD1 as a possible D gene (6 bases). From germline, CDR1 is MGHRA and CDR2 YSYEKL. The V and J ends lost 0 bases and 4 bases respectively, with 9 bases between them. This CDR3 region has 14 residues. Written as DNA, the CDR3 is TGCGCCAGCAGCCAAGACAGGGGTGGCACTGAAGCTTTCTTT. Amino acids: CASSQDRGGTEAFF.

This clone was observed once. The V and J genes are TRBV18 and TRBJ2-5; TRBD2 matches 10 bases. From germline, CDR1 is KGHSH and CDR2 LQKENI. The CDR3 totals 18 residues. Trimming at V came to 3 bases and at J to 1 base, leaving 11 bases not matched to a gene. CDR3 coding DNA: TGTGCCAGCTCACCTAAAATTAGCAGCGGGAGGGCCCAAGAGACCCAGTACTTC. This gives the protein CASSPKISSGRAQETQYF.

The chain recombines TRBV11-2 with TRBJ1-1; TRBD1 might be the D (6 bases). The length of the CDR3 is 19 residues. The ends were cut back, 0 bases at V and 6 bases at J, with 26 bases in the middle. The germline CDR1 and CDR2 sequences are SGHAT and FQNNGV. CDR3 loop: CASSLDPQGGAGAGSEAFF. CDR3 in DNA: TGTGCCAGCAGCTTAGACCCCCAAGGGGGTGCGGGGGCGGGGTCTGAAGCTTTCTTT.

The chain uses TRBV6-1 and TRBJ1-1; D is ambiguous. The V gene lost 3 bases and the J gene lost 4 bases, with 6 bases spanning the gap. The CDR3 length is 12 residues. The germline CDR1 and CDR2 sequences are MNHNS and SASEGT. The CDR3 coding sequence is TGTGCCAGCAGTGAGGTGAGCACTGAAGCTTTCTTT. It codes for CASSEVSTEAFF.

The gene calls are TRBV28 and TRBJ1-5, with D tentatively TRBD1 (6 bases). Germline CDR1 reads MDHEN; CDR2 reads SYDVKM. Trimming cost V 8 bases and J 7 bases, with 21 bases left between them. The CDR3 runs to 15 residues. CDR3 DNA sequence: TGTGCCAGCGGGCTAGGGGGGCACGACGGGCAGCCCCAGCATTTT. It is translated as CASGLGGHDGQPQHF.

A single count supports this clone. The V gene is TRBV9, the J gene TRBJ2-7, with TRBD1 matching over 10 bases. V shed 4 bases and J 0 bases; nucleotides not matched to a gene: 4. The CDR3 is 15 amino acids. Germline V lookup: CDR1 SGDLS, CDR2 YYNGEE. CDR3 residues: CASSPRQGASYEQYF. The CDR3 nucleotides read TGTGCCAGCAGCCCCCGACAGGGGGCCTCCTACGAGCAGTACTTC.

The chain uses TRBV11-2 and TRBJ2-7; 7 bases agree with TRBD1. After removal of 1 base from V and 6 bases from J, the junction contained 9 bases not matched to a gene. The CDR3 runs 15 residues. Germline CDR1 and CDR2: SGHAT and FQNNGV. The CDR3 loop reads CASSLANRGPGEQYF. For the CDR3, the DNA is TGTGCCAGCAGCTTAGCGAACAGGGGACCTGGCGAGCAGTACTTC.

The V call is TRBV27, the J call TRBJ2-5; 7 bases are shared with TRBD1. Trimming cost V 6 bases and J 1 base; bases outside gene matches: 8. This CDR3 is 15 amino acids long. CDR1 is MNHEY, CDR2 SMNVEV, per germline (reference sequence). The CDR3 bases are TGTGCCAGCAGCGGCAGACAGGGCGTCCAAGAGACCCAGTACTTC. Its translation is CASSGRQGVQETQYF.

This clone was found a few times. This chain links TRBV5-8 with TRBJ2-5; perhaps D is TRBD1 or TRBD2 (7 bases each). Per germline, CDR1 SGHTS and CDR2 YDEGEE. The CDR3 runs to 15 residues. The V gene lost 0 bases and the J gene lost 4 bases, with 13 bases spanning the gap. The CDR3, as DNA: TGTGCCAGCAGCTTGGCACAGGGGAGGGCAGAGACCCAGTACTTC. Translation gives CASSLAQGRAETQYF. Supplemented by reference TRBV5-8 and TRBJ2-5, the full variable domain reads EAGVTQSPTHLIKTRGQQATLRCSPISGHTSVYWYQQALGLGLQFLLWYDEGEERNRGNFPPRFSGRQFPNYSSELNVNALELEDSALYLCASSLAQGRAETQYFGPGTRLLVL.

The genes are TRBV11-1 and TRBJ2-5; D unclear. Trimming shortened V by 3 bases and J by 3 bases, and 8 bases separated the two germline ends. CDR1 is SGHAT, CDR2 FQDESV, per germline (reference sequence). The CDR3 has 13 residues. CDR3 sequence: CASSLSRKETQYF. The CDR3, as DNA: TGTGCCAGCAGCTTGTCCAGAAAAGAGACCCAGTACTTC.

A single count supports this clone. The rearrangement joins TRBV6-4 to TRBJ2-1; TRBD2 agrees at 10 bases. Losses at the gene ends were 3 bases for V and 7 bases for J; bases not matched to a gene: 0. This CDR3 spans 13 amino acids. Germline V gene sequence: CDR1 MRHNA, CDR2 SNTAGT. The CDR3: CASSELAGNEQFF. As DNA, the CDR3 is TGTGCCAGCAGTGAACTAGCGGGAAATGAGCAGTTCTTC.

The V gene is TRBV11-2, the J gene TRBJ2-7; TRBD2 matches 9 bases. CDR3 length: 15 residues. Unmatched junction bases numbered 11, after V lost 5 bases and J lost 6 bases. Per the germline V gene, CDR1 is SGHAT and CDR2 is FQNNGV. The CDR3 is CASSPLAAGGREQYF. DNA for the CDR3: TGTGCCAGCAGCCCACTAGCAGCGGGAGGTCGCGAGCAGTACTTC.

The chain has TRBV4-2 and TRBJ2-6, with 9 bases lining up with TRBD2. V dropped 3 bases and J dropped 1; count of bases not matched to a gene: 7. The length of the CDR3 is 18 residues. Germline-derived CDR1 and CDR2 are LGHNA and YNFKEQ. The CDR3 reads CASSQIGTSLSGANVLTF. The CDR3 DNA is TGTGCCAGCAGCCAGATCGGGACTAGCCTTTCTGGGGCCAACGTCCTGACTTTC.

The chain employs TRBV4-3 and TRBJ2-3; D remains unclear. V lost 0 bases and J lost 1, with 2 bases in between. CDR1 is LGHNA, CDR2 YSLEER, per germline. The CDR3 consists of 13 residues. The CDR3 loop is CASSQEGTDTQYF. CDR3 DNA sequence: TGCGCCAGCAGCCAAGAAGGCACAGATACGCAGTATTTT.

V usage is TRBV7-9 and J usage is TRBJ2-1; D not resolved. V shed 6 bases and J shed 10 bases, with 16 bases lying between them. Per germline, CDR1 SEHNR and CDR2 FQNEAQ (reference sequence). The CDR3 extends over 13 amino acids. The CDR3: CASRSPSGREQFF. The CDR3 DNA follows: TGTGCCAGCAGGTCTCCTAGTGGACGGGAGCAGTTCTTC.

The chain links TRBV9 to TRBJ2-1; TRBD1 aligns across 8 bases. The germline V gene has CDR1 SGDLS and CDR2 YYNGEE. The CDR3 length is 15 residues. Trimming at V came to 3 bases and at J to 8 bases, leaving 10 bases not matched to a gene. The CDR3 region has the DNA TGTGCCAGCAGCGGTCGGACAGGGTTCTGGGATGAGCAGTTCTTC. Translated, it gives CASSGRTGFWDEQFF.

The chain employs TRBV11-2 and TRBJ2-7; weak D call: TRBD2 (6 bases). V was clipped by 5 bases and J by 6 bases, with 20 bases between them. The CDR3 runs 15 residues. In germline, CDR1 is SGHAT, CDR2 FQNNGV. The CDR3: CASSGDFDGLGEQYF. The CDR3 DNA sequence: TGTGCCAGCAGCGGGGACTTCGATGGGTTGGGCGAGCAGTACTTC.

This clone was found once. The chain is built from TRBV4-1 and TRBJ2-7; D is perhaps TRBD2 (6 bases). V was clipped by 3 bases and J by 5 bases, with 26 bases between them. The germline V gene has CDR1 MGHRA and CDR2 YSYEKL. The length of the CDR3 is 18 residues. CDR3 residues: CASSQALLRRERPHEQYF. The CDR3, as DNA: TGCGCCAGCAGCCAGGCTTTATTGAGGAGGGAGAGGCCCCACGAGCAGTACTTC.

The V and J genes are TRBV7-9 and TRBJ2-5; D tentatively reads TRBD1 or TRBD2 (5 bases each). CDR1 is SEHNR, CDR2 FQNEAQ, per germline (reference sequence). The CDR3 runs to 14 residues. Trimming shortened V by 5 bases and J by 5 bases, and 15 bases separated the two germline ends. The CDR3 nucleotides are TGTGCCAGCAGCCCCGGGGCCTCAGGGGAGACCCAGTACTTC. Translating it yields CASSPGASGETQYF. Drawing the rest from reference TRBV7-9 and TRBJ2-5, the complete variable domain is DTGVSQNPRHKITKRGQNVTFRCDPISEHNRLYWYRQTLGQGPEFLTYFQNEAQLEKSRLLSDRFSAERPKGSFSTLEIQRTEQGDSAMYLCASSPGASGETQYFGPGTRLLVL.

This chain links TRBV28 with TRBJ2-3, with 7 positions matching TRBD2. V was clipped by 3 bases and J by 10 bases; unmatched bases: 13. Germline CDR1 and CDR2: MDHEN and SYDVKM. The CDR3 extends over 15 amino acids. The CDR3 sequence is CASSLASGHRQAQYF. In nucleotides, the CDR3 is TGTGCCAGCAGTTTGGCTAGCGGCCATCGCCAGGCGCAGTATTTT.

This clone has only one observation. The V and J genes are TRBV7-6 and TRBJ2-5, with a possible D match to TRBD1 (6 bases). Trimming removed 3 bases from V and 4 bases from J, with 12 bases in between. The CDR3 totals 14 residues. CDR1 is SGHVS, CDR2 FNYEAQ, per germline. CDR3 sequence reads: CASSFAGVGETQYF. The DNA for the CDR3 is TGTGCCAGCAGCTTTGCAGGGGTGGGAGAGACCCAGTACTTC.

This chain connects TRBV6-1 to TRBJ2-7; 9 bases map to TRBD2. With V trimmed by 1 base and J by 3 bases, 10 bases remained unmatched. The CDR3 sequence is 17 residues long. Germline CDR1 and CDR2: MNHNS and SASEGT. The CDR3 DNA sequence: TGTGCCAGCAGTGAAGAGGGGCTAGCGGGATGGATCTACGAGCAGTACTTC. Amino acid sequence: CASSEEGLAGWIYEQYF.

CDR3 sequence (DNA): TGTGCCAGCTCACCACCGACAGGCCCTGCCGAGCAGTACTTC. It translates to CASSPPTGPAEQYF. J is TRBJ2-7 and V is TRBV18; D is possibly TRBD1 (6 bases). The V and J ends lost 0 bases and 6 bases respectively, with 12 bases between them. CDR3 size: 14 residues. The V gene's germline CDR1 is KGHSH and CDR2 LQKENI.

The chain uses TRBV10-3 and TRBJ2-1, with D possibly matching TRBD2 (6 bases). CDR3 size: 15 residues. Germline assignment: CDR1 ENHRY and CDR2 SYGVKD. The ends were cut back, 4 bases at V and 3 bases at J, with 13 bases in the middle. CDR3 coding DNA: TGTGCCATCAGTGGCGGGGTCGGAGTCTACAATGAGCAGTTCTTC. Its translation: CAISGGVGVYNEQFF.